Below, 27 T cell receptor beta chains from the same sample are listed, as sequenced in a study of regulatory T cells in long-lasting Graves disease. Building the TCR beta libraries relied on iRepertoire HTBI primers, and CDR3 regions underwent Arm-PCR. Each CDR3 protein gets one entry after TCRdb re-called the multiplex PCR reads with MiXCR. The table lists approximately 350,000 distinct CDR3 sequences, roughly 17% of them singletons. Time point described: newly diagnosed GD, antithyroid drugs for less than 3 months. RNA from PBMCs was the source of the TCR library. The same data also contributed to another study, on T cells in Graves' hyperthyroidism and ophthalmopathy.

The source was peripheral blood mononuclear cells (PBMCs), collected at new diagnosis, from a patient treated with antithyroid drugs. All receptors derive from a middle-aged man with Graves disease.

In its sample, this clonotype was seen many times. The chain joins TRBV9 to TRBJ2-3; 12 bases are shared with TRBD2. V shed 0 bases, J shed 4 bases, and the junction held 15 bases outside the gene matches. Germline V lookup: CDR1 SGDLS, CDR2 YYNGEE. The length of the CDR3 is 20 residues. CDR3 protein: CASSVGLAGGPYLFADTQYF. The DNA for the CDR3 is TGTGCCAGCAGCGTAGGTCTAGCGGGGGGGCCCTACCTCTTCGCAGATACGCAGTATTTT.

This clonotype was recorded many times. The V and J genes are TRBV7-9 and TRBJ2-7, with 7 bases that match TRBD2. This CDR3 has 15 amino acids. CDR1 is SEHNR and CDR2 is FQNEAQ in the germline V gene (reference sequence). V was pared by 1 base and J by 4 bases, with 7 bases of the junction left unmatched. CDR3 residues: CASSLEAAGSYEQYF. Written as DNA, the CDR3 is TGTGCCAGCAGCTTAGAGGCAGCGGGGTCATACGAGCAGTACTTC. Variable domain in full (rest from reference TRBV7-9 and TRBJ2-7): DTGVSQNPRHKITKRGQNVTFRCDPISEHNRLYWYRQTLGQGPEFLTYFQNEAQLEKSRLLSDRFSAERPKGSFSTLEIQRTEQGDSAMYLCASSLEAAGSYEQYFGPGTRLTVT.

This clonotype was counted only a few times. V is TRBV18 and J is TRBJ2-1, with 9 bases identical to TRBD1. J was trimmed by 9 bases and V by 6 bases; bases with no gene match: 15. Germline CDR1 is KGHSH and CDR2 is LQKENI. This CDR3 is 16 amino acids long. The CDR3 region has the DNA TGTGCCAGCTCCCAAAGGACCGGGACAGGGTTTTTTGAGCAGTTCTTC. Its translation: CASSQRTGTGFFEQFF.

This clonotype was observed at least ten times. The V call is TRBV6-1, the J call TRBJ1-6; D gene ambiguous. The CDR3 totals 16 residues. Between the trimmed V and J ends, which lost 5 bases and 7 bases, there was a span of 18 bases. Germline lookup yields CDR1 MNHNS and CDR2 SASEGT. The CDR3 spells CASSRARPYGNSPLHF. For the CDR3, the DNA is TGTGCCAGCAGTAGAGCCAGGCCCTATGGAAATTCACCCCTCCACTTT.

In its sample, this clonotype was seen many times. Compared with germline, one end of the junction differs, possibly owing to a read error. The CDR3 bases are TGTGCCAGCAGTTTAGATGGGGGAGAGACCCAGTACTTC. This gives the protein CASSLDGGETQYF. The rearrangement links TRBV5-1 to TRBJ2-5; possibly TRBD1 or TRBD2 for D (5 bases each). This CDR3 contains 13 residues. The V gene's germline CDR1 is SGHRS and CDR2 YFSETQ.

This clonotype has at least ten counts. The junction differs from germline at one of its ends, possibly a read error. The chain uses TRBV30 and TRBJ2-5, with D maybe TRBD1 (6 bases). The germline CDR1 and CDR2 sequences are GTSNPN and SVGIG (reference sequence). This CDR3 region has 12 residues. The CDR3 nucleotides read TGTGCCTGGAGTGTAACAAGGGACACAAGAAAATTC. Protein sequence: CAWSVTRDTRKF.

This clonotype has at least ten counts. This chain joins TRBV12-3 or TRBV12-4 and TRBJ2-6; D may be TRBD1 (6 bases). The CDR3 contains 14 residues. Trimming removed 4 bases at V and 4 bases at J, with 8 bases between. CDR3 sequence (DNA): TGTGCCAGCAGTTCAGGGGTCGGGGCCAACGTCCTGACTTTC. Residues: CASSSGVGANVLTF.

CDR3 residues: CASSESRLPSNYGYTF. CDR3 sequence (DNA): TGCGCCAGCAGTGAGTCCCGACTGCCGTCTAACTATGGCTACACCTTC. The V gene is TRBV10-2, the J gene TRBJ1-2, with D hard to call. V was cut by 0 bases and J by 0 bases, with 11 bases left in between. CDR3 length: 16 amino acids. CDR1 WSHSY and CDR2 SAAADI come from the germline V gene.

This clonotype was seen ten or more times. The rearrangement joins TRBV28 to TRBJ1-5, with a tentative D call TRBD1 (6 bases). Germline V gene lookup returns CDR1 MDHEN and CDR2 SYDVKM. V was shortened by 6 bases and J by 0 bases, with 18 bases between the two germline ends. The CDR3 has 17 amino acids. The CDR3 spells CASRPGEGSYSNQPQHF. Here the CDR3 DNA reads TGTGCCAGCAGGCCAGGGGAGGGGTCGTATAGCAATCAGCCCCAGCATTTT.

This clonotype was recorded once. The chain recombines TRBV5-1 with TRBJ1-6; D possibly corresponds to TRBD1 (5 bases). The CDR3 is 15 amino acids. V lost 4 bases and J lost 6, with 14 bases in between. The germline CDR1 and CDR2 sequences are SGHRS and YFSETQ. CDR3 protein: CASSKDPGLNSPLHF. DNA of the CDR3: TGCGCCAGCAGCAAAGACCCGGGACTTAATTCACCCCTCCACTTT. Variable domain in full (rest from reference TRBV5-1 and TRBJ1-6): KAGVTQTPRYLIKTRGQQVTLSCSPISGHRSVSWYQQTPGQGLQFLFEYFSETQRNKGNFPGRFSGRQFSNSRSEMNVSTLELGDSALYLCASSKDPGLNSPLHFGNGTRLTVT.

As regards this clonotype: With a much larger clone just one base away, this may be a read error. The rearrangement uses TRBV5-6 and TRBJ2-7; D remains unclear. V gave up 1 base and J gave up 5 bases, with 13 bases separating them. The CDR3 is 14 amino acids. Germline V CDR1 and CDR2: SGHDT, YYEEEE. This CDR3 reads CASSLLVGTHEQYF. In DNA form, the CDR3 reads TGTGCCAGCAGCTTGCTTGTGGGTACCCACGAGCAGTACTTC.

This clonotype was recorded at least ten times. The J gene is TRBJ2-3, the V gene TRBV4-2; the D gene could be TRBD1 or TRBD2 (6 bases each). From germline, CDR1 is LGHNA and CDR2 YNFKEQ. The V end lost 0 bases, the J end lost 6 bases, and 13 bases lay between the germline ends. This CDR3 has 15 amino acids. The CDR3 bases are TGTGCCAGCAGCCAAGATGGGGGGCCTTTGGATACGCAGTATTTT. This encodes CASSQDGGPLDTQYF.

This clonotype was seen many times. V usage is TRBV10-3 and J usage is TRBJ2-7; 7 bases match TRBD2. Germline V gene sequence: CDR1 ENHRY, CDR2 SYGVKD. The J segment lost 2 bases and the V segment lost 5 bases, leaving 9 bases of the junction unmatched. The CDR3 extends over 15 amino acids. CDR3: CAISKEAGRPYEQYF. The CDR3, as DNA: TGTGCCATCAGTAAAGAAGCGGGGCGTCCCTACGAGCAGTACTTC.

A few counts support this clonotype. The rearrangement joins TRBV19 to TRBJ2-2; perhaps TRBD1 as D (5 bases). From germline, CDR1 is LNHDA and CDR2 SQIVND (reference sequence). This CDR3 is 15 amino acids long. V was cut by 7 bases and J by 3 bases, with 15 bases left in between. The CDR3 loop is CASITAGWDTGELFF. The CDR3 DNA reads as TGTGCCAGTATAACGGCAGGGTGGGACACCGGGGAGCTGTTTTTT.

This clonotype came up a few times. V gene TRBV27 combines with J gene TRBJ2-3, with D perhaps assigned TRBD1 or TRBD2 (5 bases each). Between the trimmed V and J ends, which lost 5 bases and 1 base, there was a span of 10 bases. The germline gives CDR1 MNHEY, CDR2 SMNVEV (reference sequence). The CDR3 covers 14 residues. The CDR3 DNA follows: TGTGCCAGCAGTAAGGGGACGGGCACAGATACGCAGTATTTT. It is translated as CASSKGTGTDTQYF.

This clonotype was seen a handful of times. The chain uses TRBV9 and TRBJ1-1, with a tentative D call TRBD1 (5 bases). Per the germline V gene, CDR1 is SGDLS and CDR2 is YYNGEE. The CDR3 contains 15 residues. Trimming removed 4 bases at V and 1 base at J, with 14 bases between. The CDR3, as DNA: TGTGCCAGCAGCCCGCAGACAGAGGCGAACACTGAAGCTTTCTTT. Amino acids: CASSPQTEANTEAFF.

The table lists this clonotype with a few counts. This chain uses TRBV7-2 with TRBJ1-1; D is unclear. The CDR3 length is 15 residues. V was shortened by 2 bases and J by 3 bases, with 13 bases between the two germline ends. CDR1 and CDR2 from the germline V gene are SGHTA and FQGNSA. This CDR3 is CASSLRRVSHTEAFF. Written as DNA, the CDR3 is TGTGCCAGCAGCTTAAGGCGAGTCTCTCACACTGAAGCTTTCTTT.

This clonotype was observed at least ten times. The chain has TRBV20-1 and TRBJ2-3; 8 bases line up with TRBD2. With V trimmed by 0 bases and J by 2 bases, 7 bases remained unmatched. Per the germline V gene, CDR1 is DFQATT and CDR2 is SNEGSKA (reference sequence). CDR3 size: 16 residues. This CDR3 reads CSARDSFSGNTDTQYF. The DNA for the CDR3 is TGCAGTGCTAGAGACAGCTTTAGCGGGAACACAGATACGCAGTATTTT.

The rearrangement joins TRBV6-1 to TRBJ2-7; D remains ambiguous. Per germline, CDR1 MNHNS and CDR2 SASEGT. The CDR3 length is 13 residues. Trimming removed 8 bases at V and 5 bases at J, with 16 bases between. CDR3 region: CASGVGVRNEQYF. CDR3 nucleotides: TGTGCCAGCGGTGTTGGGGTTAGGAACGAGCAGTACTTC.

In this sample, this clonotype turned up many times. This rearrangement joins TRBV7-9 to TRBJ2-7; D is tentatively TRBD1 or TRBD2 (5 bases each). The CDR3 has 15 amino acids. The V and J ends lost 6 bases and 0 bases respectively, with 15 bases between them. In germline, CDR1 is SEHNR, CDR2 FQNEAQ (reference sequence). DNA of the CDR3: TGTGCCAGCAGTAAAAGCCGGGACGGCTCCTACGAGCAGTACTTC. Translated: CASSKSRDGSYEQYF. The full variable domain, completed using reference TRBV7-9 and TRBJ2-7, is DTGVSQNPRHKITKRGQNVTFRCDPISEHNRLYWYRQTLGQGPEFLTYFQNEAQLEKSRLLSDRFSAERPKGSFSTLEIQRTEQGDSAMYLCASSKSRDGSYEQYFGPGTRLTVT.

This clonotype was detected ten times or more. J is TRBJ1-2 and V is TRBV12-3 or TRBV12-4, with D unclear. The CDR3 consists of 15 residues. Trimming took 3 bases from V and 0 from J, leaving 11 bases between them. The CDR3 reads CASSFRRVSNYGYTF. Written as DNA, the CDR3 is TGTGCCAGCAGTTTTAGGAGAGTGTCTAACTATGGCTACACCTTC.

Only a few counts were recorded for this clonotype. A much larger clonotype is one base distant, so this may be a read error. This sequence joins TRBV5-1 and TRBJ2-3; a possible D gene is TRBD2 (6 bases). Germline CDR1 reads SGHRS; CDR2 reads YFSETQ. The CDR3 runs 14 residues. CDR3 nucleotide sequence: TGCGCCAGCGGGGTGAGCGGGTACACAGGTACGCAGTATTTT. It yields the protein CASGVSGYTGTQYF.

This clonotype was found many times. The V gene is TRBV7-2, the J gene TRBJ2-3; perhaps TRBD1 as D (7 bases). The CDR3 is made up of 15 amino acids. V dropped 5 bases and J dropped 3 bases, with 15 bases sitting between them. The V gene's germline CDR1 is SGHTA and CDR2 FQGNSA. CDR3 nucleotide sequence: TGTGCCAGCAGCCCTCAGACAGGGAGGACAGATACGCAGTATTTT. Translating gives CASSPQTGRTDTQYF.

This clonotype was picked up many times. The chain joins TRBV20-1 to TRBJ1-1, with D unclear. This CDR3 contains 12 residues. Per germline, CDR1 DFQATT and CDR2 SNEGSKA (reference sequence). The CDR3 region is CRPAAGYTEAFF. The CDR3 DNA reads TGCAGGCCCGCGGCGGGGTACACTGAAGCTTTCTTT.

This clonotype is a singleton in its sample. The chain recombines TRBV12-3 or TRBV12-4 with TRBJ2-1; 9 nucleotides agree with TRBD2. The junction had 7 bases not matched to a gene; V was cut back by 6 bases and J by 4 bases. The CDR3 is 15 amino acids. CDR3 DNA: TGTGCCAGCAGCACGCGGGGGGGCCGGTACAATGAGCAGTTCTTC. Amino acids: CASSTRGGRYNEQFF.

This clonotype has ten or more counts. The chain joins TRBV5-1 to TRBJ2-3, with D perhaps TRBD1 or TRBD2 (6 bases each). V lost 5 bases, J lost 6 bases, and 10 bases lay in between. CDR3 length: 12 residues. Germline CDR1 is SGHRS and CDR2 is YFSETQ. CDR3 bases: TGCGCCAGCAGTTGGAGGGGGGATACGCAGTATTTT. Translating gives CASSWRGDTQYF.

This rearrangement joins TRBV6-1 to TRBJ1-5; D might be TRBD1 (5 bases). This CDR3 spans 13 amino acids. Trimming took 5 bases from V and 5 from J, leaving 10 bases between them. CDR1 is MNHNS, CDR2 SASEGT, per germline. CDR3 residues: CASSKTGHQPQHF. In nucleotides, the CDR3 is TGTGCCAGCAGTAAAACAGGCCATCAGCCCCAGCATTTT.